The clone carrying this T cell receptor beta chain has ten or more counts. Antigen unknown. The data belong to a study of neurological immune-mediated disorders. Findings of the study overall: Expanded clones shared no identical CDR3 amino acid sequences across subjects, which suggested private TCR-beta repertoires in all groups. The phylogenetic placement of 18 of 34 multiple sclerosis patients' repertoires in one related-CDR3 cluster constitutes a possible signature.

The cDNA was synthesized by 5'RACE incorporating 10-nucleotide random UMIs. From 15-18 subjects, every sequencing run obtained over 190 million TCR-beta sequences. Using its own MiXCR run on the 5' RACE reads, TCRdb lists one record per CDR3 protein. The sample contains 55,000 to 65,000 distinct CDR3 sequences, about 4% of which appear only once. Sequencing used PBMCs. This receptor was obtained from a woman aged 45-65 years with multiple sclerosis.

CDR3 protein: CASSLGSETQYF. CDR3 DNA: TGTGCCAGCAGTTTGGGGAGTGAGACCCAGTACTTC. The chain carries TRBV12-3 or TRBV12-4 and TRBJ2-5; TRBD2 is a possible D gene (5 bases). CDR3 length: 12 amino acids. V lost 3 bases and J lost 5, with 7 bases in between.